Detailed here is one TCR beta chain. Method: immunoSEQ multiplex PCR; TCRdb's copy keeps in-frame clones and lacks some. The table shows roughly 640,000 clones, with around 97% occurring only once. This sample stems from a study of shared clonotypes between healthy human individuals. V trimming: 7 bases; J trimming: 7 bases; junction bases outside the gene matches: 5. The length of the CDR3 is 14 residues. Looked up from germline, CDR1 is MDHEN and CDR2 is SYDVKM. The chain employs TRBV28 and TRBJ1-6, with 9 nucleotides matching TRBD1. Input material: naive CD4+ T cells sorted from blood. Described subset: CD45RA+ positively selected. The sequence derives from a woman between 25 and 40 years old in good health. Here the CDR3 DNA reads TGTGCCAGCACCCCGGGACAGGGAAATTCACCCCTCCACTTT. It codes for CASTPGQGNSPLHF.